This T cell receptor beta chain was identified in a study of radiotherapy plus CTLA-4 blockade in lung cancer. Study-level information: Disease control was achieved by just over 30% of patients, and objective responses by 18%.

The protocol was immunoSEQ multiplex PCR, while the TCRdb copy is restricted to in-frame clones and leaves out a portion. The sample shows approximately 110,000 clones, 70% to 85% of them seen only once. The CDR3 runs to 17 residues. Per germline, CDR1 SGHVS and CDR2 FQNEAQ. V lost 5 bases, J lost 1 base, and 5 bases stayed unmatched. This receptor was identified in a human donor with non-small cell lung cancer that progressed on radiotherapy plus ipilimumab. Some clones in this sample may be carry-over from other donors' samples. This chain uses TRBV7-8 with TRBJ2-3; 14 bases map to TRBD2. The source material was peripheral blood, sampled from a patient treated with radiotherapy plus ipilimumab. The CDR3 here is CASSPTSGGARTDTQYF. The CDR3 nucleotides read TGTGCCAGCAGCCCGACTAGCGGGGGGGCCCGCACAGATACGCAGTATTTT.